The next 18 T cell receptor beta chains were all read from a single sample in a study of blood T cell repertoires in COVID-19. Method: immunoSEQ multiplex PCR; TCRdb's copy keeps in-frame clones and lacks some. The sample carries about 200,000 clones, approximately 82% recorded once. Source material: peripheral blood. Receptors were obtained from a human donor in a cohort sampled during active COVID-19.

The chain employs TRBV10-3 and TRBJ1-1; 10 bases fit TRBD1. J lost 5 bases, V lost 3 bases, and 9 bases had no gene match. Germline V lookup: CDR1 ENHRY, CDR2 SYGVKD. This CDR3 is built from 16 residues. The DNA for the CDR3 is TGTGCCATCAGTGAAGAGACAGGGGGCTTTGGGACTGAAGCTTTCTTT. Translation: CAISEETGGFGTEAFF.

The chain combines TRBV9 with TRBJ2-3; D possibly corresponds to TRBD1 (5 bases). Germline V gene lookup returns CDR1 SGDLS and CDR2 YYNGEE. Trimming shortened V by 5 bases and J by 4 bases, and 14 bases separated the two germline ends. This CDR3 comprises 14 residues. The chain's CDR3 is CASSEGAIPDTQYF. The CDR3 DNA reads TGTGCCAGCAGTGAAGGGGCTATACCAGATACGCAGTATTTT.

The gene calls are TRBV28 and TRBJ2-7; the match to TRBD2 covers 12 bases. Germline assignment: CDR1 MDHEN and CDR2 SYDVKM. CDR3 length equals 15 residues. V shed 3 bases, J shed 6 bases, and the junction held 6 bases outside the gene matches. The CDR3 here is CASSFPTSGRGEQYF. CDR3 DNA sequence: TGTGCCAGCAGTTTCCCGACTAGCGGGAGAGGCGAGCAGTACTTC.

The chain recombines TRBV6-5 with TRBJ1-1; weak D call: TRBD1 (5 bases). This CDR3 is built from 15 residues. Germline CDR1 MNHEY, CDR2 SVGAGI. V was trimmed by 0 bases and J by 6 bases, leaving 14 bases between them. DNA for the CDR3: TGTGCCAGCAGTTACTCTCCCGGGGGAGCATCTGAAGCTTTCTTT. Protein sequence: CASSYSPGGASEAFF.

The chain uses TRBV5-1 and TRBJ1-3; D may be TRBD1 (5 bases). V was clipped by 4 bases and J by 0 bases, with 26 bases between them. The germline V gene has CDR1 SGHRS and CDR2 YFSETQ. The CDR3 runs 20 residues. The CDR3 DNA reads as TGCGCCAGCAGCCTTAAAACTACCGCCGGGAGGGGAAGCTCTGGAAACACCATATATTTT. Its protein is CASSLKTTAGRGSSGNTIYF.

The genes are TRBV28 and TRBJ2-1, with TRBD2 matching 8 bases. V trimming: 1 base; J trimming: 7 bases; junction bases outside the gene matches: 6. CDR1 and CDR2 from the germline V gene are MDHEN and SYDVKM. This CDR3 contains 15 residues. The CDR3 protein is CASSLSWREDNEQFF. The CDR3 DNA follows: TGTGCCAGCAGTTTATCATGGCGGGAGGATAATGAGCAGTTCTTC.

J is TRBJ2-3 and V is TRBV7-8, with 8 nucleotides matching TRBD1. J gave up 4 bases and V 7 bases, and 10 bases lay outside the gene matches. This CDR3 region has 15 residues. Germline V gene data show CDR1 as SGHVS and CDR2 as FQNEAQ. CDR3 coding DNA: TGTGCCAGCACCTTGGGACAGGCAGGGGCAGATACGCAGTATTTT. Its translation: CASTLGQAGADTQYF.

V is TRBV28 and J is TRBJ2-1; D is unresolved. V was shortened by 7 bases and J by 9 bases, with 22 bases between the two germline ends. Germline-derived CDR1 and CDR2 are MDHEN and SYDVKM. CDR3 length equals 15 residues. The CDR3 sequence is CASNRYGKAAGEQFF. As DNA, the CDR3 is TGTGCCAGCAACCGTTACGGAAAAGCTGCAGGTGAGCAGTTCTTC.

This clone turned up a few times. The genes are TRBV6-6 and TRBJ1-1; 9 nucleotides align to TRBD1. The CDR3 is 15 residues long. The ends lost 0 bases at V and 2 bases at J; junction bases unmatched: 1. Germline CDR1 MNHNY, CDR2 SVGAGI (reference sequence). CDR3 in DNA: TGTGCCAGCAGTTACTCGGACAGGGGAAACACTGAAGCTTTCTTT. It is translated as CASSYSDRGNTEAFF.

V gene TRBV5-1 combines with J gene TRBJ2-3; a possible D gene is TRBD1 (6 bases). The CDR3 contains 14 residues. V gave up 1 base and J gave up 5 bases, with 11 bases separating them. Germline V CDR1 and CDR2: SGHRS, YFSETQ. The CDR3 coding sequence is TGCGCCAGCAGCTTGAGTCAGGGGAAAGATACGCAGTATTTT. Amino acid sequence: CASSLSQGKDTQYF.

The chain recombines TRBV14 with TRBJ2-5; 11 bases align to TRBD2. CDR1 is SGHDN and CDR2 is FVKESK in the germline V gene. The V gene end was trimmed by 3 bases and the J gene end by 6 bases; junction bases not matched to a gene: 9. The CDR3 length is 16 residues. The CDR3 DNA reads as TGTGCCAGCAGCCAGATTAGCGGGAGGGCCGTAAAGACCCAGTACTTC. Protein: CASSQISGRAVKTQYF.

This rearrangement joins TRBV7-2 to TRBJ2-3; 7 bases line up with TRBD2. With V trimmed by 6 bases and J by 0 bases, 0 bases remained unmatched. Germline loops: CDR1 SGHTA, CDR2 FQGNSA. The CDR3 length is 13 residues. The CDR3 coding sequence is TGTGCCAGCAGGGGACTAAGCACAGATACGCAGTATTTT. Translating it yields CASRGLSTDTQYF.

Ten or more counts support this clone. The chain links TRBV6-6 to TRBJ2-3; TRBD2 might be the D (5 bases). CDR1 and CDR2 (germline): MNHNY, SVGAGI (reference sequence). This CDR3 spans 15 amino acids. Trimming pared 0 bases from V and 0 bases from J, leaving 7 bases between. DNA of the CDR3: TGTGCCAGCAGTTACTCGAGAGGGAGCACAGATACGCAGTATTTT. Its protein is CASSYSRGSTDTQYF.

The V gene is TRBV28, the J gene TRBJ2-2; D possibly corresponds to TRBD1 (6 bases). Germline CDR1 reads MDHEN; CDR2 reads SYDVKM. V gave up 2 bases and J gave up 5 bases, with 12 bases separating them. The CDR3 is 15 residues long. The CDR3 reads CASSLVLQGTGELFF. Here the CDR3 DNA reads TGTGCCAGCAGTTTAGTCCTCCAGGGGACCGGGGAGCTGTTTTTT.

CDR3 bases: TGTGCCAGCAGTCGAACAGGGCCTAGCGGGCACTACGAGCAGTACTTC. It codes for CASSRTGPSGHYEQYF. The V and J genes are TRBV27 and TRBJ2-7; 8 nucleotides match TRBD2. This CDR3 region has 16 residues. V lost 5 bases to trimming and J lost 3 bases; unmatched junction nucleotides: 12. The germline V gene encodes CDR1 MNHEY and CDR2 SMNVEV (reference sequence).

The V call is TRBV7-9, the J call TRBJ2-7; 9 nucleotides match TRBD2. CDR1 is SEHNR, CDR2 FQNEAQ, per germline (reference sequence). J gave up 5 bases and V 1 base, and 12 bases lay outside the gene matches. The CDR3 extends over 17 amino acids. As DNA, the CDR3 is TGTGCCAGCAGCTTAGAGGTGGTGGGGCTAGCGGGAAACGAGCAGTACTTC. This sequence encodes CASSLEVVGLAGNEQYF.

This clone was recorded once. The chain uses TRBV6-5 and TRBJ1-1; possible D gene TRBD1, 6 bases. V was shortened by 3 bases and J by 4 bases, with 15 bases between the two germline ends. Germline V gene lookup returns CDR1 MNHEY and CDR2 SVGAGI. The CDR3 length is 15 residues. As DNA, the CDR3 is TGTGCCAGCAGTTATTCACGACAGGCGACCACTGAAGCTTTCTTT. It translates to CASSYSRQATTEAFF.

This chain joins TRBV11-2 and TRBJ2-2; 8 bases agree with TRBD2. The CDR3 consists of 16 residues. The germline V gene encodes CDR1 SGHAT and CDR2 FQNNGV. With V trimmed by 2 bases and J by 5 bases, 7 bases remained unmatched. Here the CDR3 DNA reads TGTGCCAGCAGCTTAATACCGGGACTAGGGACCGGGGAGCTGTTTTTT. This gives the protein CASSLIPGLGTGELFF.